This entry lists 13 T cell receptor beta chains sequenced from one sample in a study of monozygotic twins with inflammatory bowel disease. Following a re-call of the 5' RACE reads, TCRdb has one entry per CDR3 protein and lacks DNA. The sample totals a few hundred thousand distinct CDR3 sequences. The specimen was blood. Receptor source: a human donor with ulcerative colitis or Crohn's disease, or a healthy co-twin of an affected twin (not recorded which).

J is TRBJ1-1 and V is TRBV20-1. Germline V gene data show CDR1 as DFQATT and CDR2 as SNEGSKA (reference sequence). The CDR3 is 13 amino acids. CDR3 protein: CSARADTNTEAFF.

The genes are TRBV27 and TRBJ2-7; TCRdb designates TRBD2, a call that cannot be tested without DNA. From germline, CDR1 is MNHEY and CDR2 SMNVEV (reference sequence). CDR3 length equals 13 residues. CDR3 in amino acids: CASSWARSGEQYF.

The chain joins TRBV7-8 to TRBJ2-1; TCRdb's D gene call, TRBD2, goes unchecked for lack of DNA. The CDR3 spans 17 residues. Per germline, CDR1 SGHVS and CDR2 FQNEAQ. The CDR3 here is CASSQTRAGGSYKEQFF.

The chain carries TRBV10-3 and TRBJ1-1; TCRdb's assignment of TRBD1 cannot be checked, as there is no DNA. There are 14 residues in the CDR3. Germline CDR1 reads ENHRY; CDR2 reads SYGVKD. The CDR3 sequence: CAIRGTGANTEAFF.

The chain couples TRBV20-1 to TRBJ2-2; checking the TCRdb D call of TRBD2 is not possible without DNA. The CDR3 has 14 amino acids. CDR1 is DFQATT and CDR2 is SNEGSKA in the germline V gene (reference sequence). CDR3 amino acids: CSALRGANTAELFF.

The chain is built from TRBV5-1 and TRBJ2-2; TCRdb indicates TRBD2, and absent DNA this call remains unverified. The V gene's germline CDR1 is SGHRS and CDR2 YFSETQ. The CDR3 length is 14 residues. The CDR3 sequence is CASSFDRAAGELFF. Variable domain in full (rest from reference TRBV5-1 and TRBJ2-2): KAGVTQTPRYLIKTRGQQVTLSCSPISGHRSVSWYQQTPGQGLQFLFEYFSETQRNKGNFPGRFSGRQFSNSRSEMNVSTLELGDSALYLCASSFDRAAGELFFGEGSRLTVL.

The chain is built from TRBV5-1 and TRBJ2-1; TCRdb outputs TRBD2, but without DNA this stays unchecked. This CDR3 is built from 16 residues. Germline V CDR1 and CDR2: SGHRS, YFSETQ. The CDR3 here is CASSLALAGVYNEQFF.

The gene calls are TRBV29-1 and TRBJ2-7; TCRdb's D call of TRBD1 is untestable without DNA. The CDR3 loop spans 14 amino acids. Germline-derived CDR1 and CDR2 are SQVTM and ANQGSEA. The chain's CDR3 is CSVEDRTGRYEQYF.

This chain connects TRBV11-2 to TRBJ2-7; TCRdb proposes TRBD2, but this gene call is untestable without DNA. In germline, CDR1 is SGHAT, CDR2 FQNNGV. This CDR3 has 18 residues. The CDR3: CASSFSFGGTALTYEQYF.

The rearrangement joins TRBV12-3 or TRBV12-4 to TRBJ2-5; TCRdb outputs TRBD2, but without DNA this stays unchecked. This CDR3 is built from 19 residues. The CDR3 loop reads CASSYWTSGRTWGRETQYF.

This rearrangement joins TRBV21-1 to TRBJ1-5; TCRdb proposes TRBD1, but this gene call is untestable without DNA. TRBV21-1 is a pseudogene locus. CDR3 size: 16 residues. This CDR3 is CASSKVGEGVNQPQHF.

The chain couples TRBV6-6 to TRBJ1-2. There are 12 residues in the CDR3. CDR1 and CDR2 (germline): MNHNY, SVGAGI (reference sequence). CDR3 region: CASSYNDRGYTF.

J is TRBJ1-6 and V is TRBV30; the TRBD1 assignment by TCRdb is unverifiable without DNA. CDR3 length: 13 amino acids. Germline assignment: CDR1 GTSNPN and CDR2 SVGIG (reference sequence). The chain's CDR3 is CACMGQANSPLHF.